A selection of T cell receptor beta chains follows, all from one sample in a study of shared clonotypes between healthy human individuals. Assay used: immunoSEQ multiplex PCR; TCRdb lists only in-frame clones, some missing. The table includes some 120,000 clones, around 65% detected once. Sequenced material: memory CD8+ T cells sorted from blood. The receptors were sampled from a woman in her twenties or thirties in good health. CDR3s include the opening cysteine and the closing phenylalanine or tryptophan. Fields, in order: clone size, V gene, J gene, D gene, CDR3 DNA, CDR3 protein. The D gene is left open where the match is weak. Expanded clones get a size class; other rows say once, few or many, or leave the size out.

>-|TRBV5-6|TRBJ2-3|-
TGTGCCAGCAGCTTGGGGGTCCGTCCAGCGGGCCGCACAGATACGCAGTATTTT
CASSLGVRPAGRTDTQYF
>few|TRBV27|TRBJ2-1|-
TGTGCCAGCAGTTTGGGGCTCCCCCCCAATGAGCAGTTCTTC
CASSLGLPPNEQFF
>-|TRBV7-8|TRBJ2-7|-
TGTGCCAGCAGCTTACGGGACTACGAGCAGTACTTC
CASSLRDYEQYF
>-|TRBV6-8|TRBJ2-5|-
TGTGCCAGCAGTAGACAGGCCCAAGAGACCCAGTACTTC
CASSRQAQETQYF
>-|TRBV6-5|TRBJ1-1|-
TGTGCCAGCAGTTACACAGGGCTGAATGAAGCTTTCTTT
CASSYTGLNEAFF
>-|TRBV19|TRBJ1-4|TRBD1
TGTGCCAGTAGTATCGGACGGACAGGGAATGAAAAACTGTTTTTT
CASSIGRTGNEKLFF
>-|TRBV9|TRBJ1-4|-
TGTGCCAGCAGCCAATCTGGGACTCACGGAGAAAAACTGTTTTTT
CASSQSGTHGEKLFF
>-|TRBV23-1|TRBJ2-7|-
TGCGCCAGCAGTCCCCCGGGGTGGTTTGGCGAGCAGTACTTC
CASSPPGWFGEQYF
>many|TRBV27|TRBJ2-1|-
TGTGCCAGCAGTTTAGGCAGACACAATGAGCAGTTCTTC
CASSLGRHNEQFF
>once|TRBV7-2|TRBJ2-1|-
TGTGCCAGCAGCTTATCCCCCCCCAATGAGCAGTTCTTC
CASSLSPPNEQFF
>-|TRBV7-3|TRBJ1-2|-
TGTGCCAGCAGCGTCGTTTCCGGGCCCTCTACCTATGGCTACACCTTC
CASSVVSGPSTYGYTF
>-|TRBV28|TRBJ1-1|-
TGTGCCAGCAGTCTCAAAGGACCGAAGACGGACATGAACACTGAAGCTTTCTTT
CASSLKGPKTDMNTEAFF
>-|TRBV27|TRBJ2-7|-
TGTGCCAGCAGTTTAGCGAGGACTTCTTCCTACGAGCAGTACTTC
CASSLARTSSYEQYF
>-|TRBV13|TRBJ2-1|-
TGTGCCAGCAGCCCCGGGGACGGCAGCTACAATGAGCAGTTCTTC
CASSPGDGSYNEQFF
>-|TRBV21-1|TRBJ2-3|-
TGTGCCAGCAGGAAACGGGGCACAGATACGCAGTATTTT
CASRKRGTDTQYF
>-|TRBV6-4|TRBJ2-1|-
TGTGCCAGCAGTGACTCGAAAGCTAGCAGCAATGAGCAGTTCTTC
CASSDSKASSNEQFF
>-|TRBV23-1|TRBJ1-1|-
TGCGCCAGCAGTCAACCTCAGACAGTAGAATTTATGAACACTGAAGCTTTCTTT
CASSQPQTVEFMNTEAFF
>-|TRBV11-2|TRBJ2-5|TRBD1
TGTGCCAGCAGCTCCCGGACAGGGGCGTTTAGAGAGACCCAGTACTTC
CASSSRTGAFRETQYF
>-|TRBV15|TRBJ1-2|TRBD1
TGTGCCACCAGCAGAGCACCGGGACAGTCACTATTCATGGCTACAGTCGGCTACACCTTC
CATSRAPGQSLFMATVGYTF
>-|TRBV28|TRBJ1-5|-
TGTGCCAGCAGTAGTTTAAAGTATAGCAATCAGCCCCAGCATTTT
CASSSLKYSNQPQHF
>-|TRBV29-1|TRBJ1-2|-
TGCAGCGTTGAATCTCAATCAGGAGGGGCGGTCTATGGCTACACCTTC
CSVESQSGGAVYGYTF
>-|TRBV6-1|TRBJ2-5|TRBD1
TGTGCCAGCAGTGAAGCAACAGGGGGCCAAGAGACCCAGTACTTC
CASSEATGGQETQYF
>-|TRBV5-6|TRBJ2-7|-
TGTGCCAGCAGCTTGGTGTGGACGTCCTACGAGCAGTACTTC
CASSLVWTSYEQYF
>many|TRBV13|TRBJ2-7|TRBD2
TGTGCCAGCAGCCCGCCGGGGAGCGGGGGCCGGGAGCAGTACTTC
CASSPPGSGGREQYF
>many|TRBV5-1|TRBJ1-4|-
TGCGCCAGCAGCTTGGGGACTCAGACAGGTTCTAATGAAAAACTGTTTTTT
CASSLGTQTGSNEKLFF
>-|TRBV28|TRBJ1-1|-
TGTGCCAGCAGTTTAGTGGGCTACAGGGATATGAACACTGAAGCTTTCTTT
CASSLVGYRDMNTEAFF
>-|TRBV28|TRBJ2-7|TRBD2
TGTGCCAGCAGCACTGGACTAGCGGGTTACGAGCAGTACTTC
CASSTGLAGYEQYF
>-|TRBV23-1|TRBJ1-2|-
TGCGCCAGCAGTCAATCGGGCAGTCTCTACTATGGCTACACCTTC
CASSQSGSLYYGYTF
>-|TRBV28|TRBJ1-1|-
TGTGCCAGCAGTTCGGGACATCCGAACACTGAAGCTTTCTTT
CASSSGHPNTEAFF
>-|TRBV19|TRBJ2-2|-
TGTGCCAGTAGTATAGTGCGACTTCCCACCGGGGAGCTGTTTTTT
CASSIVRLPTGELFF
>-|TRBV4-1|TRBJ2-1|TRBD2
TGCGCCAGCAGCCAAGAAGTGGGGACTAGAATGAATGAGCAGTTCTTC
CASSQEVGTRMNEQFF
>-|TRBV6-5|TRBJ1-1|-
TGTGCCAGCAGACTTCAGCTAAACACTGAAGCTTTCTTT
CASRLQLNTEAFF
>-|TRBV6-4|TRBJ2-3|TRBD2
TGTGCCAGCTATCTAGCGGCCACAGATACGCAGTATTTT
CASYLAATDTQYF
>once|TRBV30|TRBJ1-6|TRBD1
TGTGCCTGGACGACAGGGGAGCCTAATTCACCCCTCCACTTT
CAWTTGEPNSPLHF
>-|TRBV21-1|TRBJ2-7|-
TGTGCCAGCAGCTTCAAGGGGGGATCCGAGCAGTACTTC
CASSFKGGSEQYF
>-|TRBV18|TRBJ2-7|-
TGTGCCAGCTCCCAGGCTGCGGGGCAGGGAGTGTACGAGCAGTACTTC
CASSQAAGQGVYEQYF
>-|TRBV27|TRBJ1-2|TRBD1
TGTGCCAGCAGTTGGGGCCGGGACAGGGCTAACTATGGCTACACCTTC
CASSWGRDRANYGYTF
>-|TRBV28|TRBJ2-7|-
TGTGCCAGCAGTTTATTAAGGGGGGGCTACGAGCAGTACTTC
CASSLLRGGYEQYF